The 21 T cell receptor beta chains in this list originate from one sample, sequenced in a study of OX40 agonist ivuxolimab in advanced cancers. Measured with immunoSEQ multiplex PCR; TCRdb has only the in-frame clones, and not every one. Of 75,000 to 95,000 clones in the sample, around nine tenths were seen once. The sample in question was CD4+ or CD8+ T cells sorted from blood, obtained in a trial of the OX40 agonist ivuxolimab. These receptors were obtained from an adult with an advanced solid tumor such as melanoma, head and neck, liver or kidney cancer.

This chain uses TRBV6-1 with TRBJ1-1; 9 bases align to TRBD1. The CDR3 loop spans 14 amino acids. Germline V gene lookup returns CDR1 MNHNS and CDR2 SASEGT. With V trimmed by 2 bases and J by 3 bases, 1 base remained unmatched. The CDR3 DNA reads TGTGCCAGCAGTGAAAGGACAGGGGACACTGAAGCTTTCTTT. Translating it yields CASSERTGDTEAFF.

The V and J genes are TRBV7-8 and TRBJ2-3; possible D gene TRBD2, 5 bases. This CDR3 contains 16 residues. Germline V gene sequence: CDR1 SGHVS, CDR2 FQNEAQ. Trimming stripped 1 base from V and 1 base from J, with 12 bases between. CDR3 DNA: TGTGCCAGCAGCTTAGTTGCTAGCTCGGGCACAGATACGCAGTATTTT. This codes for CASSLVASSGTDTQYF. Full variable domain (remainder filled in from reference TRBV7-8 and TRBJ2-3): GAGVSQSPRYKVAKRGQDVALRCDPISGHVSLFWYQQALGQGPEFLTYFQNEAQLDKSGLPSDRFFAERPEGSVSTLKIQRTQQEDSAVYLCASSLVASSGTDTQYFGPGTRLTVL.

The rearrangement uses TRBV5-1 and TRBJ1-6; D is perhaps TRBD1 (5 bases). Germline V CDR1 and CDR2: SGHRS, YFSETQ. V lost 0 bases and J lost 7, with 14 bases in between. This CDR3 has 16 residues. The CDR3 loop reads CASSLGDGTVNSPLHF. The CDR3 nucleotides are TGCGCCAGCAGCTTGGGGGACGGGACGGTAAATTCACCCCTCCACTTT.

This chain uses TRBV18 with TRBJ1-4, with 7 bases matching TRBD1. The junction had 2 bases not matched to a gene; V was cut back by 4 bases and J by 3 bases. The length of the CDR3 is 14 residues. CDR1 is KGHSH and CDR2 is LQKENI in the germline V gene. Here the CDR3 reads CASSQGAANEKLFF. CDR3 nucleotide sequence: TGTGCCAGCTCACAGGGGGCTGCTAATGAAAAACTGTTTTTT.

The chain carries TRBV19 and TRBJ1-5, with D maybe TRBD1 (6 bases). The germline V gene has CDR1 LNHDA and CDR2 SQIVND (reference sequence). Trimming removed 3 bases from V and 7 bases from J, with 16 bases in between. This CDR3 is 15 amino acids long. The CDR3 DNA is TGTGCCAGTAGTATGACGGGGGGGCGAGGACAGCCCCAGCATTTT. Translation: CASSMTGGRGQPQHF. Filled out from reference TRBV19 and TRBJ1-5, the complete variable domain reads DGGITQSPKYLFRKEGQNVTLSCEQNLNHDAMYWYRQDPGQGLRLIYYSQIVNDFQKGDIAEGYSVSREKKESFPLTVTSAQKNPTAFYLCASSMTGGRGQPQHFGDGTRLSIL.

This chain connects TRBV10-3 to TRBJ1-2, with 10 bases fitting TRBD1. The length of the CDR3 is 16 residues. The ends lost 0 bases at V and 2 bases at J; junction bases unmatched: 3. Germline V gene data show CDR1 as ENHRY and CDR2 as SYGVKD. The CDR3 loop is CAISESVGQGNYGYTF. The CDR3 nucleotides are TGTGCCATCAGTGAGTCCGTGGGACAGGGGAACTATGGCTACACCTTC.

The chain joins TRBV14 to TRBJ2-7; D is possibly TRBD1 (6 bases). The CDR3 totals 14 residues. Germline loops: CDR1 SGHDN, CDR2 FVKESK. Trimming cost V 5 bases and J 7 bases, with 18 bases left between them. CDR3 in amino acids: CASSRTPGVGEQYF. The CDR3 DNA reads TGTGCCAGCAGCAGAACGCCAGGGGTGGGGGAGCAGTACTTC.

Only one count was recorded for this clone. The J gene is TRBJ1-2, the V gene TRBV28, with D perhaps matching TRBD1 (5 bases). CDR1 and CDR2 (germline): MDHEN, SYDVKM. V was trimmed by 4 bases and J by 4 bases, leaving 16 bases between them. This CDR3 region has 15 residues. CDR3 nucleotides: TGTGCCAGCAGTTCCCGGACACCCGCGCCCTATGGCTACACCTTC. Protein sequence: CASSSRTPAPYGYTF.

The chain employs TRBV5-8 and TRBJ1-5; 8 bases match TRBD1. With V trimmed by 0 bases and J by 3 bases, 11 bases remained unmatched. Germline CDR1 reads SGHTS; CDR2 reads YDEGEE. CDR3 length: 18 residues. This CDR3 is CASSLVFSWTGNNQPQHF. CDR3 DNA sequence: TGTGCCAGCAGCTTGGTATTTTCTTGGACAGGGAACAATCAGCCCCAGCATTTT.

The CDR3 nucleotides are TGTGCCAGCAGTCGGGACGGGTACACTGAAGCTTTCTTT. Its protein product is CASSRDGYTEAFF. The genes are TRBV6-5 and TRBJ1-1; possibly TRBD1 for D (5 bases). V lost 5 bases and J lost 3, with 10 bases in between. CDR3 length: 13 amino acids. Germline V gene sequence: CDR1 MNHEY, CDR2 SVGAGI.

For the CDR3, the DNA is TGTGCCAGCAGCTTGGAGCACAGCCTTAATGAAAAACTGTTTTTT. It translates to CASSLEHSLNEKLFF. The V call is TRBV5-5, the J call TRBJ1-4; D gene uncertain. This CDR3 has 15 residues. Trimming pared 0 bases from V and 4 bases from J, leaving 10 bases between. Germline CDR1 is SGHKS and CDR2 is YYEKEE (reference sequence).

The genes are TRBV9 and TRBJ2-3; 9 nucleotides match TRBD1. Germline values: CDR1 SGDLS, CDR2 YYNGEE. The CDR3 contains 16 residues. The J segment lost 6 bases and the V segment lost 1 base, leaving 9 bases of the junction unmatched. In nucleotides, the CDR3 is TGTGCCAGCAGCGTAAGTCCCGGGACAGGGTTCGATACGCAGTATTTT. Its protein is CASSVSPGTGFDTQYF.

The genes are TRBV28 and TRBJ2-1, with 8 bases identical to TRBD2. The trim removed 6 bases at V and 5 bases at J, leaving 9 bases unmatched. The CDR3 runs 15 residues. Germline values: CDR1 MDHEN, CDR2 SYDVKM. CDR3 DNA sequence: TGTGCCAGCAGATCCACTAGCGGCACTCACAATGAGCAGTTCTTC. It translates to CASRSTSGTHNEQFF.

The CDR3 DNA sequence: TGTGCCACCAGCAGAGAACCCCGCTCCTACAATGAGCAGTTCTTC. It codes for CATSREPRSYNEQFF. The chain couples TRBV15 to TRBJ2-1; D unclear. CDR1 and CDR2 from the germline V gene are LNHNV and YYDKDF (reference sequence). Trimming cost V 0 bases and J 0 bases, with 6 bases left between them. The CDR3 totals 15 residues.

This sequence joins TRBV6-1 and TRBJ2-5; the D gene could be TRBD1 or TRBD2 (5 bases each). The germline CDR1 and CDR2 sequences are MNHNS and SASEGT. The V and J ends lost 4 bases and 1 base respectively, with 13 bases between them. The CDR3 has 15 amino acids. The CDR3 spells CASSGMTAVQETQYF. The CDR3 DNA reads as TGTGCCAGCAGTGGTATGACAGCGGTCCAAGAGACCCAGTACTTC.

The CDR3 region is CASRAGGPYEQYF. The DNA for the CDR3 is TGTGCCAGCAGAGCGGGAGGGCCTTACGAGCAGTACTTC. The chain joins TRBV6-6 to TRBJ2-7; 10 bases align to TRBD2. The CDR3 covers 13 residues. The germline V gene encodes CDR1 MNHNY and CDR2 SVGAGI (reference sequence). V lost 6 bases, J lost 4 bases, and 3 bases stayed unmatched.

This clone was picked up a small number of times. The V gene is TRBV5-1, the J gene TRBJ2-7; TRBD1 aligns across 11 bases. The CDR3 spans 15 residues. J gave up 3 bases and V 4 bases, and 6 bases lay outside the gene matches. CDR1 and CDR2 (germline): SGHRS, YFSETQ. The CDR3 DNA reads as TGCGCCAGCAGCCCACAGGGACAGGGGGTCTACGAGCAGTACTTC. Translating it yields CASSPQGQGVYEQYF.

This rearrangement joins TRBV6-1 to TRBJ2-4; 7 bases are shared with TRBD2. This CDR3 is 18 amino acids long. V lost 2 bases to trimming and J lost 2 bases; unmatched junction nucleotides: 12. CDR1 and CDR2 (germline): MNHNS, SASEGT. CDR3 region: CASSERLRGSGTKNIQYF. The CDR3 DNA is TGTGCCAGCAGTGAAAGGTTGCGCGGGAGCGGGACCAAAAACATTCAGTACTTC.

The chain carries TRBV9 and TRBJ2-5, with TRBD2 matching 7 bases. Trimming at V came to 2 bases and at J to 0 bases, leaving 7 bases not matched to a gene. Germline CDR1 is SGDLS and CDR2 is YYNGEE. CDR3 length equals 16 residues. CDR3 nucleotide sequence: TGTGCCAGCAGCGTCACCCCTAGCGGAAACCAAGAGACCCAGTACTTC. Its protein is CASSVTPSGNQETQYF.

This rearrangement joins TRBV15 to TRBJ2-3; D possibly corresponds to TRBD2 (5 bases). V shed 2 bases and J shed 4 bases, with 16 bases lying between them. Germline CDR1 and CDR2: LNHNV and YYDKDF (reference sequence). The CDR3 is made up of 16 amino acids. The CDR3, as DNA: TGTGCCACCAGCAGACTTCTAGCCGGATCCCCAGATACGCAGTATTTT. Amino acids: CATSRLLAGSPDTQYF.

This sequence joins TRBV28 and TRBJ2-3, with 7 bases that match TRBD2. CDR1 MDHEN and CDR2 SYDVKM come from the germline V gene. The CDR3 runs to 15 residues. V gave up 7 bases and J gave up 6 bases; unmatched junction bases: 13. The CDR3: CASKGGTYPTDTQYF. CDR3 in DNA: TGTGCCAGCAAGGGAGGGACTTATCCGACTGATACGCAGTATTTT.